These 27 T cell receptor beta chains share one sample of origin, sequenced in a study of CXCR3-negative and CXCR3-positive naive CD8 T cells. Libraries of TRB cDNA were made by 5' RACE and carried UMIs. Reanalyzing the 5' RACE reads, TCRdb keeps one entry per CDR3 protein, without DNA. The sample's table shows around 90,000 distinct CDR3 sequences. The sample was naive CXCR3- CD8+ T cells from blood. Subset specified: CD45RO-CCR7+CD27+CD95- naive CD8+ T cells lacking CXCR3 (TNR3-). The receptors originated from a human donor in good health. Some clones in this sample may be carry-over from other donors' samples.

The V and J genes are TRBV15 and TRBJ1-1. Germline values: CDR1 LNHNV, CDR2 YYDKDF (reference sequence). The CDR3 length is 14 residues. CDR3: CATSLYQSSAEAFF.

V gene TRBV21-1 combines with J gene TRBJ2-5; TCRdb names TRBD2, which stays unverified in the absence of DNA. TRBV21-1 has pseudogene status. This CDR3 is 16 amino acids long. This CDR3 reads CASSKGLAGGRETQYF.

The chain joins TRBV7-2 to TRBJ2-7; the D gene TCRdb calls, TRBD2, cannot be checked with no DNA. Germline CDR1 and CDR2: SGHTA and FQGNSA. This CDR3 contains 12 residues. The CDR3 reads CAKKRGFYEQYF.

The chain combines TRBV5-1 with TRBJ1-2. The CDR3 sequence is 13 residues long. Germline V lookup: CDR1 SGHRS, CDR2 YFSETQ. Here the CDR3 reads CASSLFGSYGYTF.

CDR3 protein: CSARDITGTDYEQYF. V usage is TRBV20-1 and J usage is TRBJ2-7; the D gene TCRdb calls, TRBD2, cannot be checked with no DNA. The CDR3 totals 15 residues. Germline V gene sequence: CDR1 DFQATT, CDR2 SNEGSKA (reference sequence).

The chain has TRBV18 and TRBJ1-4. This CDR3 has 14 amino acids. Germline CDR1 KGHSH, CDR2 LQKENI. The CDR3 sequence is CASSPPIGEEKLFF.

This rearrangement joins TRBV20-1 to TRBJ2-1. Germline lookup yields CDR1 DFQATT and CDR2 SNEGSKA (reference sequence). The CDR3 extends over 14 amino acids. The CDR3 region is CSATLDRAYNEQFF.

This chain uses TRBV6-2 or TRBV6-3 with TRBJ2-6. The CDR3 has 15 amino acids. The germline V gene encodes CDR1 MNHEY and CDR2 SVGEGT. CDR3 region: CASSYKGSGANVLTF.

The V gene is TRBV7-9, the J gene TRBJ2-7; TCRdb's D gene call, TRBD1, goes unchecked for lack of DNA. Germline CDR1 reads SEHNR; CDR2 reads FQNEAQ (reference sequence). This CDR3 region has 13 residues. CDR3 region: CASSEGQGHEQYF.

The chain couples TRBV4-3 to TRBJ1-2; TCRdb's assignment of TRBD1 cannot be checked, as there is no DNA. The CDR3 sequence is 16 residues long. The germline gives CDR1 LGHNA, CDR2 YSLEER. CDR3 protein: CASSQDGRGLGYGYTF.

This sequence joins TRBV29-1 and TRBJ2-3; no DNA is available, so the TRBD1 call from TCRdb remains unchecked. The CDR3 totals 16 residues. Germline V CDR1 and CDR2: SQVTM, ANQGSEA. This chain's CDR3 is CSVEPPTPLDTDTQYF.

This sequence joins TRBV20-1 and TRBJ1-6. CDR3 length: 17 residues. Germline lookup yields CDR1 DFQATT and CDR2 SNEGSKA (reference sequence). The CDR3 sequence: CSARDKDRSSYNSPLHF.

The chain recombines TRBV20-1 with TRBJ2-1. Germline-derived CDR1 and CDR2 are DFQATT and SNEGSKA (reference sequence). This CDR3 comprises 14 residues. The CDR3 here is CSAKGIIAYNEQFF.

The chain joins TRBV4-3 to TRBJ1-5. Germline V CDR1 and CDR2: LGHNA, YSLEER. This CDR3 contains 15 residues. CDR3 loop: CASSQYRYSNQPQHF.

The rearrangement links TRBV19 to TRBJ2-1. Germline V CDR1 and CDR2: LNHDA, SQIVND (reference sequence). The CDR3 extends over 11 amino acids. CDR3 in amino acids: CASSKGNEQFF.

The rearrangement joins TRBV5-4 to TRBJ2-5; TCRdb's assignment of TRBD2 cannot be checked, as there is no DNA. CDR1 is SGHNT and CDR2 is YYREEE in the germline V gene (reference sequence). This CDR3 has 15 residues. The CDR3 protein is CASSLVGLAEETQYF.

The chain links TRBV12-3 or TRBV12-4 to TRBJ2-1; the TCRdb call, TRBD2, lacks DNA for checking. The CDR3 has 16 amino acids. Here the CDR3 reads CASSPDLGAGSNEQFF.

The chain combines TRBV29-1 with TRBJ2-1; TCRdb reports TRBD2, a call that lacks DNA to check it against. Per the germline V gene, CDR1 is SQVTM and CDR2 is ANQGSEA. The CDR3 sequence is 13 residues long. CDR3: CSVRTSDYNEQFF.

J is TRBJ1-2 and V is TRBV29-1. Looked up from germline, CDR1 is SQVTM and CDR2 is ANQGSEA. The CDR3 loop spans 13 amino acids. The CDR3 spells CSAWTEGLGGYTF. Full variable domain (missing parts from reference TRBV29-1 and TRBJ1-2): SAVISQKPSRDICQRGTSLTIQCQVDSQVTMMFWYRQQPGQSLTLIATANQGSEATYESGFVIDKFPISRPNLTFSTLTVSNMSPEDSSIYLCSAWTEGLGGYTFGSGTRLTVV.

The chain couples TRBV20-1 to TRBJ2-7; TCRdb names TRBD2, which stays unverified in the absence of DNA. Germline V gives CDR1 DFQATT, CDR2 SNEGSKA (reference sequence). This CDR3 is 18 amino acids long. CDR3 protein: CSARGRGRRDRTAYEQYF.

The genes are TRBV27 and TRBJ2-7; the TCRdb D gene call, TRBD1, has no DNA to confirm it. CDR1 and CDR2 from the germline V gene are MNHEY and SMNVEV (reference sequence). The CDR3 is 15 residues long. The CDR3 loop is CASSFRRGILYEQYF.

The CDR3 is CASRPRIAGPDNEQFF. This chain joins TRBV7-9 and TRBJ2-1; the D call of TRBD1 rests on TCRdb alone, since no DNA is present to check it. The CDR3 totals 16 residues. The germline V gene has CDR1 SEHNR and CDR2 FQNEAQ (reference sequence).

This chain links TRBV10-1 with TRBJ1-5. The V gene's germline CDR1 is WNHNN and CDR2 SYGVQD (reference sequence). CDR3 length equals 14 residues. CDR3: CASSEYRYGEPQHF.

V and J are TRBV29-1 and TRBJ2-1; with no DNA, the TCRdb D assignment of TRBD2 cannot be verified. Germline CDR1 and CDR2: SQVTM and ANQGSEA. The CDR3 runs to 16 residues. This chain's CDR3 is CSAPVPTSGSGDEQFF.

The CDR3 loop is CASSQDWISGNTIYF. The V and J genes are TRBV4-3 and TRBJ1-3. In germline, CDR1 is LGHNA, CDR2 YSLEER. CDR3 length: 15 amino acids.

The chain recombines TRBV9 with TRBJ1-1; absent DNA, TCRdb's TRBD1 call cannot be checked. Germline assignment: CDR1 SGDLS and CDR2 YYNGEE. This CDR3 is 14 amino acids long. CDR3 residues: CASSVWAANTEAFF. Filled out from reference TRBV9 and TRBJ1-1, the complete variable domain reads DSGVTQTPKHLITATGQRVTLRCSPRSGDLSVYWYQQSLDQGLQFLIQYYNGEERAKGNILERFSAQQFPDLHSELNLSSLELGDSALYFCASSVWAANTEAFFGQGTRLTVV.

The rearrangement uses TRBV20-1 and TRBJ2-1; as DNA is missing, the TRBD1 call by TCRdb cannot be tested. CDR1 is DFQATT, CDR2 SNEGSKA, per germline (reference sequence). The CDR3 has 14 amino acids. The CDR3 loop reads CSAETGVSYNEQFF.